These 9 T cell receptor beta chains were all obtained from the same sample, sequenced in a study of cytomegalovirus exposure and HLA in healthy donors. 60 Vbeta and 13 Jbeta primers were used in PCR. Clones were read by immunoSEQ multiplex PCR, and TCRdb kept only the in-frame ones, dropping some. The sample holds 100,000 or so clones, around four fifths seen once. Sequencing was carried out using PBMCs. Every receptor here comes from a middle-aged woman in good health and CMV-seropositive.

The J gene is TRBJ2-7, the V gene TRBV5-1, with 10 bases that match TRBD1. This CDR3 contains 14 residues. Germline trimming cut 3 bases from V and 5 bases from J; bases unmatched to any gene: 5. Germline values: CDR1 SGHRS, CDR2 YFSETQ. The CDR3 DNA reads as TGCGCCAGCAGCTCAAGGGACAGGGGCAACGAGCAGTACTTC. Its protein is CASSSRDRGNEQYF.

V and J are TRBV28 and TRBJ2-1; 11 bases agree with TRBD2. The V and J ends lost 4 bases and 0 bases, in that order; junction bases with no gene match: 11. Germline V CDR1 and CDR2: MDHEN, SYDVKM. The CDR3 spans 19 residues. Here the CDR3 reads CASSSTSGSTSSSYNEQFF. CDR3 sequence (DNA): TGTGCCAGCAGTTCAACTAGCGGGAGCACCTCAAGCTCCTACAATGAGCAGTTCTTC.

The CDR3 here is CASSFTGGSTEAFF. For the CDR3, the DNA is TGTGCCAGCAGCTTCACAGGGGGCTCCACTGAAGCTTTCTTT. The gene calls are TRBV7-9 and TRBJ1-1, with 9 nucleotides matching TRBD1. The germline CDR1 and CDR2 sequences are SEHNR and FQNEAQ (reference sequence). V gave up 3 bases and J gave up 4 bases; unmatched junction bases: 3. The CDR3 totals 14 residues.

The chain couples TRBV25-1 to TRBJ1-3; TRBD1 matches 9 bases. This CDR3 has 17 amino acids. After removal of 5 bases from V and 1 base from J, the junction contained 9 bases not matched to a gene. Germline V lookup: CDR1 MGHDK, CDR2 SYGVNS. CDR3 residues: CASSHRGRGYSGNTIYF. The CDR3, as DNA: TGTGCCAGCAGTCACAGGGGGCGGGGGTATTCTGGAAACACCATATATTTT.

The V and J genes are TRBV14 and TRBJ1-6, with 9 positions matching TRBD1. The germline V gene encodes CDR1 SGHDN and CDR2 FVKESK. CDR3 length: 17 amino acids. V lost 4 bases, J lost 0 bases, and 4 bases stayed unmatched. CDR3 bases: TGTGCCAGCAGCCCTGACAGGGGGATCTCCTATAATTCACCCCTCCACTTT. Protein product: CASSPDRGISYNSPLHF.

The rearrangement joins TRBV11-3 to TRBJ2-7, with D maybe TRBD2 (6 bases). Between the trimmed V and J ends, which lost 5 bases and 3 bases, there was a span of 17 bases. From germline, CDR1 is SGHNT and CDR2 YENEEA. This CDR3 has 15 residues. This chain's CDR3 is CASSPIAVANYEQYF. CDR3 nucleotides: TGTGCCAGCAGCCCCATAGCGGTAGCGAACTACGAGCAGTACTTC.

This clone came up a few times. The V call is TRBV7-9, the J call TRBJ2-1, with 11 positions matching TRBD2. The CDR3 has 15 residues. V gave up 4 bases and J gave up 4 bases; unmatched junction bases: 3. Germline loops: CDR1 SEHNR, CDR2 FQNEAQ (reference sequence). The CDR3, as DNA: TGTGCCAGCAGCTCCCGACTAGCGGGGTACAATGAGCAGTTCTTC. Its translation: CASSSRLAGYNEQFF. Full variable domain (missing parts from reference TRBV7-9 and TRBJ2-1): DTGVSQNPRHKITKRGQNVTFRCDPISEHNRLYWYRQTLGQGPEFLTYFQNEAQLEKSRLLSDRFSAERPKGSFSTLEIQRTEQGDSAMYLCASSSRLAGYNEQFFGPGTRLTVL.

The chain links TRBV6-5 to TRBJ1-2; D gene uncertain. The ends were cut back, 0 bases at V and 5 bases at J, with 7 bases in the middle. This CDR3 is 13 amino acids long. Germline lookup yields CDR1 MNHEY and CDR2 SVGAGI. The CDR3 DNA follows: TGTGCCAGCAGTTACTCAGCGTCGTATGGCTACACCTTC. It specifies CASSYSASYGYTF.

This chain joins TRBV18 and TRBJ2-7; TRBD1 matches 8 bases. J was trimmed by 3 bases and V by 2 bases; bases with no gene match: 18. Per germline, CDR1 KGHSH and CDR2 LQKENI. The CDR3 is made up of 19 amino acids. CDR3 amino acids: CASSPGGRRGLGSLYEQYF. The CDR3 nucleotides read TGTGCCAGCTCACCAGGGGGCCGCAGGGGGCTTGGGTCCCTCTACGAGCAGTACTTC.